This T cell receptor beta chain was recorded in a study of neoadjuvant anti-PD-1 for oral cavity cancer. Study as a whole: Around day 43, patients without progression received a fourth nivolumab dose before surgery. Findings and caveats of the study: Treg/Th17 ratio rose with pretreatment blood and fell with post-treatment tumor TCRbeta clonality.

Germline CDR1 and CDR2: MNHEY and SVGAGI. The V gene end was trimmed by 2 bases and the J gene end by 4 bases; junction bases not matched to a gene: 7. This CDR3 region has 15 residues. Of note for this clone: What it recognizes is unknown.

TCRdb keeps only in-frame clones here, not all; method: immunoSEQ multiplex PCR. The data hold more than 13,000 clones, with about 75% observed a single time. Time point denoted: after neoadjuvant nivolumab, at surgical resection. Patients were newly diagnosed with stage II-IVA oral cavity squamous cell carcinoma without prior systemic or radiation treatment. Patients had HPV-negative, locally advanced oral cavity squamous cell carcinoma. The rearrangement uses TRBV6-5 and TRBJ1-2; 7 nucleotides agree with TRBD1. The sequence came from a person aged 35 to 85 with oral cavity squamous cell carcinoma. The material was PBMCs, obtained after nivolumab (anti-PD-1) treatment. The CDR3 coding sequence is TGTGCCAGCAGTTACGGGCAGGGGGTGATCTATGGCTACACCTTC. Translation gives CASSYGQGVIYGYTF.